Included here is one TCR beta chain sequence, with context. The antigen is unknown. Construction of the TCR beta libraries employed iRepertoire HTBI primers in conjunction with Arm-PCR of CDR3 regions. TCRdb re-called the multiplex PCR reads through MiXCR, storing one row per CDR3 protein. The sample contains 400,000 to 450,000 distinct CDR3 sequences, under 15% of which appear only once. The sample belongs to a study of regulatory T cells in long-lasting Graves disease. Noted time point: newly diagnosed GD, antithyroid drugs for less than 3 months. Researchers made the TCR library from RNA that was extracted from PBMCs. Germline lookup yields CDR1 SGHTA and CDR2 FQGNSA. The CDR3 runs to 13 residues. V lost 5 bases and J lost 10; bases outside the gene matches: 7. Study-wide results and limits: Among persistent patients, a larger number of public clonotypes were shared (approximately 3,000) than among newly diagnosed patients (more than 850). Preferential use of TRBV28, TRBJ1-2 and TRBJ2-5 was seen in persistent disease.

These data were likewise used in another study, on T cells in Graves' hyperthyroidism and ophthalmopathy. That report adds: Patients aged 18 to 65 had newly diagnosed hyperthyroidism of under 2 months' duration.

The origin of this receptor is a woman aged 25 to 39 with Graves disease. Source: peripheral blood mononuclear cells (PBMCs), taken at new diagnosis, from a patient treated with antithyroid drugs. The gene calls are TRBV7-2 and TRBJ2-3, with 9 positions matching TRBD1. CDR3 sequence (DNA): TGTGCCAGCAGCCATGGGACAGGGCGGGCGCAGTATTTT. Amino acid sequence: CASSHGTGRAQYF.